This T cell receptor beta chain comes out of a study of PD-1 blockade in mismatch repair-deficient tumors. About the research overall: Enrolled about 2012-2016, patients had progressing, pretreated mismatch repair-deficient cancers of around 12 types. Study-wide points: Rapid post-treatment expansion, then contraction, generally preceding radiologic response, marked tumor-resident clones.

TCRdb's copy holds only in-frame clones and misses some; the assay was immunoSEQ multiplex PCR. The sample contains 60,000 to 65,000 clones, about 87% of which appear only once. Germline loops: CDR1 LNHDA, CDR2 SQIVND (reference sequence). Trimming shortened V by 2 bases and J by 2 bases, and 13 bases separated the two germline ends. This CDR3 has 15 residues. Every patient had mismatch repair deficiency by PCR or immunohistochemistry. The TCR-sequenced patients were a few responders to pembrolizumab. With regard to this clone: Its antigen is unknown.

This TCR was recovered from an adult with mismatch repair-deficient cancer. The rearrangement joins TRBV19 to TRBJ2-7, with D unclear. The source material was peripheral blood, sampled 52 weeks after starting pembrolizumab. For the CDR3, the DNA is TGTGCCAGTAGTATAATTGGGGTTGCGACCTACGAGCAGTACTTC. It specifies CASSIIGVATYEQYF. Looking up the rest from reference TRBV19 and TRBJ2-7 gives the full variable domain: DGGITQSPKYLFRKEGQNVTLSCEQNLNHDAMYWYRQDPGQGLRLIYYSQIVNDFQKGDIAEGYSVSREKKESFPLTVTSAQKNPTAFYLCASSIIGVATYEQYFGPGTRLTVT.